The sequence of this T cell receptor beta chain was determined in a study of Ad26.COV2.S vaccination and SARS-CoV-2 variants. Trimming at V came to 0 bases and at J to 5 bases, leaving 10 bases not matched to a gene. The CDR3 has 17 residues. Per germline, CDR1 LGHNA and CDR2 YNFKEQ. Treatment of the sample: around 19 received Ad26.COV2.S at low or high dose, single or two shots; roughly five received placebo; per-sample allocation not given. On day 63 after the first injection, vaccine and placebo recipients gave samples. Clones were read by immunoSEQ multiplex PCR, and TCRdb kept only the in-frame ones, dropping some. The table records 510,000 or so clones, around 85% of them present only once.

The source of this sequence is a person between 18 and 59 years old who received the Ad26.COV2.S COVID-19 vaccine or a placebo. V usage is TRBV4-2 and J usage is TRBJ2-7; 10 bases agree with TRBD2. The sample was peripheral blood, taken in a trial of Ad26.COV2.S vaccine versus placebo. The CDR3 bases are TGTGCCAGCAGCCAAGAGAGGGTCCTAGCGGGAGTTGACGAGCAGTACTTC. Protein product: CASSQERVLAGVDEQYF.